Each of the 23 T cell receptor beta chains below was sequenced from the same sample in a study of tumor-infiltrating lymphocytes in primary liver carcinoma (dated by TCRdb to between 2016 and 2019). Total RNA and DNA were co-extracted from approximately 20-30 mg of bulk tissue with the AllPrep DNA/RNA mini kit, without cell sorting. The sequencer was an Illumina HiSeq 2500. Starting from roughly 500 ng total RNA, TCRbeta-specific cDNA was produced by reverse transcription with a constant-region primer and ProtoScript II reverse transcriptase. Three nested multiplex PCR rounds, following a slightly modified ARM-PCR procedure, were used to build the TCRbeta libraries. Each of the first two PCR rounds ran for nine to eleven cycles and used multiplex TRBV1-TRBV30 forward primers together with a Cbeta reverse primer. TCRdb itself trimmed the public reads at Q25 with fastp, ran MiXCR and retained productive beta chains. Each record represents a unique CDR3 protein, reported with the most common genes and DNA among its rows. In this sample the table shows 80,000 to 100,000 distinct CDR3 sequences, approximately 68% of which occur a single time. In total, the top ten clones hold around 25% of the sample.

The sample comprised tumor-adjacent normal liver tissue. The receptors originated from a man aged 40-49 years with primary liver carcinoma and hepatitis B virus infection.

As to this clonotype: Sequence at one end of the junction differs from germline and may be a read error. The V gene is TRBV5-1, the J gene TRBJ2-3; no clear D. The CDR3 loop spans 14 amino acids. The germline gives CDR1 SGHRS, CDR2 YFSETQ. The CDR3 is CASSLGRIADRQYF. The CDR3 DNA reads TGCGCCAGCAGCTTGGGACGGATCGCAGATAGGCAGTATTTT. The full variable domain, its missing parts supplied by reference TRBV5-1 and TRBJ2-3, is KAGVTQTPRYLIKTRGQQVTLSCSPISGHRSVSWYQQTPGQGLQFLFEYFSETQRNKGNFPGRFSGRQFSNSRSEMNVSTLELGDSALYLCASSLGRIADRQYFGPGTRLTVL.

Remarks on this clonotype: One junction end does not reproduce the germline sequence, and a read error may be involved. The CDR3 coding sequence is TGCGCCAGCACCCGACGGGAATGCTATGAGCAGTACTTC. This gives the protein CASTRRECYEQYF. The V and J genes are TRBV12-3 or TRBV12-4 and TRBJ2-7; perhaps TRBD2 as D (5 bases). The length of the CDR3 is 13 residues.

Comments on this clonotype: A much larger clone lies one base from this, so it may be a read error. The gene calls are TRBV12-3 or TRBV12-4 and TRBJ2-3; 11 bases fit TRBD2. Germline trimming cut 7 bases from V and 1 base from J; bases unmatched to any gene: 4. CDR3 size: 15 residues. CDR3 DNA sequence: TGTGCCAGCAATTCGGGACTAGCGGGCACAGATACGCAGTATTTT. The encoded protein is CASNSGLAGTDTQYF.

About this clonotype: The junction and the germline gene differ at one end; a read error may be behind it. The rearrangement uses TRBV5-4 and TRBJ1-5, with 10 bases identical to TRBD1. Germline-derived CDR1 and CDR2 are SGHNT and YYREEE (reference sequence). The CDR3 has 16 residues. In nucleotides, the CDR3 is TGTGCCAACAGCATGGGGGGACAGGGGAGCAATCAGCCCCAGCATTTT. This sequence encodes CANSMGGQGSNQPQHF.

Remarks on this clonotype: This may arise from a read error, as a much more abundant clone is one base away. The chain is built from TRBV6-6 and TRBJ2-5; unclear D gene. The CDR3 totals 12 residues. Germline V gene lookup returns CDR1 MNHNY and CDR2 SVGAGI (reference sequence). The CDR3 spells CASSGGQETRYF. The CDR3 nucleotides are TGTGCCAGCAGCGGTGGCCAAGAGACCCGGTACTTC.

A note on this clonotype: This may come from a read error, since a much larger clone is one base off. J is TRBJ2-2 and V is TRBV7-9, with 9 bases identical to TRBD1. With V trimmed by 5 bases and J by 0 bases, 10 bases remained unmatched. CDR1 and CDR2 (germline): SEHNR, FQNEAQ (reference sequence). The CDR3 has 18 amino acids. The CDR3 here is CASSNIPGQGSNTGELFF. The CDR3 nucleotides read TGTGCCAGCAGCAATATCCCGGGACAGGGTTCGAACACCGGGGAGCTGTTTTTT.

The chain uses TRBV5-1 and TRBJ2-1; D is uncertain. Germline V CDR1 and CDR2: SGHRS, YFSETQ. Trimming cost V 2 bases and J 3 bases, with 9 bases left between them. This CDR3 has 14 residues. CDR3 DNA sequence: TGCGCCAGCAGCTTAAATGGACGCTACAATGAGCAGTTCTTC. This translates into CASSLNGRYNEQFF.

V usage is TRBV5-1 and J usage is TRBJ1-5, with TRBD1 matching 8 bases. The DNA end lines up better with TRBJ2-3; the J call may be wrong. The V gene's germline CDR1 is SGHRS and CDR2 YFSETQ. This CDR3 is built from 16 residues. The CDR3 protein is CASSFPTGQGYQPQYF. The CDR3 region has the DNA TGCGCCAGCAGCTTCCCTACCGGACAGGGATATCAGCCCCAGTATTTT.

Remarks on this clonotype: A read error may explain this, as a much larger clone is one base away. No conserved phenylalanine or tryptophan ends this CDR3, so it is likely a read error. The chain carries TRBV5-4 and TRBJ2-7, with D perhaps TRBD1 (5 bases). CDR3 size: 13 residues. The ends were cut back, 4 bases at V and 8 bases at J, with 16 bases in the middle. Per the germline V gene, CDR1 is SGHNT and CDR2 is YYREEE (reference sequence). This CDR3 is CASSADILGQQYL. The CDR3 coding sequence is TGTGCCAGCAGCGCGGACATCCTCGGCCAGCAGTACCTC.

This clonotype was counted ten times or more. The V and J genes are TRBV29-1 and TRBJ2-3; TRBD1 agrees at 10 bases. The CDR3 consists of 14 residues. Germline CDR1 is SQVTM and CDR2 is ANQGSEA. The V and J ends lost 6 bases and 5 bases, in that order; junction bases with no gene match: 8. CDR3 region: CSVPGQGMRDTQYF. The CDR3 DNA reads as TGCAGCGTCCCGGGACAGGGGATGAGAGATACGCAGTATTTT.

Remarks on this clonotype: A read error may produce the germline difference seen at one junction end. The chain joins TRBV6-5 to TRBJ1-4, with D unresolved. The CDR3 runs to 14 residues. Germline lookup yields CDR1 MNHEY and CDR2 SVGAGI. This chain's CDR3 is CVSSPSGGRGKLFF. For the CDR3, the DNA is TGTGTCAGCAGTCCCTCGGGAGGGAGAGGAAAACTGTTTTTT.

The V and J genes are TRBV28 and TRBJ2-2, with D perhaps matching TRBD1 or TRBD2 (5 bases each). Trimming shortened V by 10 bases and J by 3 bases, and 15 bases separated the two germline ends. In germline, CDR1 is MDHEN, CDR2 SYDVKM. The CDR3 has 14 residues. The CDR3 DNA follows: TGTGCCATCGAAGAGGGGAGTGACACCGGGGAGCTGTTTTTT. It encodes CAIEEGSDTGELFF.

In the case of this clonotype: One end of the junction varies from germline; a read error may be responsible. V and J are TRBV11-2 and TRBJ2-5, with a tentative D call TRBD2 (5 bases). The CDR3 is made up of 17 amino acids. CDR1 and CDR2 from the germline V gene are SGHAT and FQNNGV. The CDR3, as DNA: TGTGCCAGCAGCTTAGTCAGTGGAGGCTGTCGGCAAGAGATCCAGTACTTC. Residues: CASSLVSGGCRQEIQYF.

Notes on this clonotype: Germline is not matched at one junction end, which may reflect a read error. V gene TRBV6-1 combines with J gene TRBJ2-7; D gene uncertain. Germline V gene lookup returns CDR1 MNHNS and CDR2 SASEGT. The CDR3 extends over 13 amino acids. The DNA of the CDR3 is TGTACCAGCAGCCTCGATGAATCCTACGAGCAGTACTTC. It codes for CTSSLDESYEQYF.

On this clonotype itself: The junction differs from germline at one of its ends, possibly a read error. The chain uses TRBV11-2 and TRBJ2-2; D is undetermined. In germline, CDR1 is SGHAT, CDR2 FQNNGV. The CDR3 runs to 16 residues. This CDR3 reads CVSSPHTPANTGELFF. CDR3 sequence (DNA): TGTGTCAGCAGCCCCCACACCCCCGCGAACACTGGGGAGCTGTTTTTT.

This clonotype was observed at least ten times. The rearrangement links TRBV6-5 to TRBJ2-1, with D possibly matching TRBD1 (5 bases). Per the germline V gene, CDR1 is MNHEY and CDR2 is SVGAGI. This CDR3 has 13 amino acids. The V and J ends lost 7 bases and 4 bases respectively, with 11 bases between them. The CDR3 nucleotides read TGTGCCAGCACCCGGCAGGGTTACAATGAGCAGTTCTTC. Its protein product is CASTRQGYNEQFF.

This clonotype appeared once. One end of the junction is discordant with germline, which a read error may explain. V is TRBV11-1 and J is TRBJ2-3; the D gene is possibly TRBD2 (6 bases). Per germline, CDR1 SGHAT and CDR2 FQDESV (reference sequence). This CDR3 is built from 16 residues. This CDR3 reads CASSKGLAASTDAQYF. For the CDR3, the DNA is TGTGCCAGCAGCAAGGGATTAGCGGCTAGCACAGATGCGCAGTATTTT.

Of note for this clonotype: One junction end does not reproduce the germline sequence, and a read error may be involved. The chain carries TRBV6-5 and TRBJ2-7; 7 bases agree with TRBD2. The germline gives CDR1 MNHEY, CDR2 SVGAGI. CDR3 length: 14 residues. The CDR3 region is CATMAGESSYERYF. The CDR3 DNA sequence: TGTGCCACCATGGCGGGGGAAAGTTCCTACGAGCGGTACTTC.

Notes on this clonotype: This clone may be a read error of a much larger clone one base away. The V and J genes are TRBV12-3 or TRBV12-4 and TRBJ2-5; D is perhaps TRBD1 or TRBD2 (7 bases each). The CDR3 sequence is 14 residues long. The DNA of the CDR3 is TGTGCCAGCTTTCCTAGCGGAGGGACAGAGACCCAGTGCTTC. Translation: CASFPSGGTETQCF.

A word on this clonotype: A read error may account for a junction end that differs from germline. The gene calls are TRBV4-1 and TRBJ1-2; tentatively, D is TRBD1 (5 bases). Per the germline V gene, CDR1 is MGHRA and CDR2 is YSYEKL. This CDR3 is built from 15 residues. Written as DNA, the CDR3 is TGCGACAGCAGCCAAATAACAGGAGCTAACTATGGCAACACCTTC. It specifies CDSSQITGANYGNTF.

CDR3 sequence reads: CASTLSQLNEKLFF. CDR3 coding DNA: TGTGCCAGCACTCTATCACAGCTAAATGAAAAACTGTTTTTT. The chain combines TRBV28 with TRBJ1-4; no clear D gene. With 7 bases removed from V and 5 bases from J, the gap between germline ends came to 14 bases. Germline assignment: CDR1 MDHEN and CDR2 SYDVKM. This CDR3 is built from 14 residues. Full variable domain (missing parts from reference TRBV28 and TRBJ1-4): DVKVTQSSRYLVKRTGEKVFLECVQDMDHENMFWYRQDPGLGLRLIYFSYDVKMKEKGDIPEGYSVSREKKERFSLILESASTNQTSMYLCASTLSQLNEKLFFGSGTQLSVL.

About this clonotype: This CDR3 is missing its conserved last phenylalanine or tryptophan, likely due to a read error. The CDR3: CASRESRDSYEQYL. The CDR3 region has the DNA TGTGCCAGCAGAGAGAGCCGCGACTCCTACGAGCAGTACCTC. The chain employs TRBV11-2 and TRBJ2-7; no definite D call. Germline V gene sequence: CDR1 SGHAT, CDR2 FQNNGV. The CDR3 extends over 14 amino acids. The V end was cut by 6 bases, the J end by 0 bases, with 12 bases between.

A note on this clonotype: A read error may produce the germline difference seen at one junction end. The CDR3 DNA reads as TGCAGCGGTGGGCCCGCCTCCTACAATAAGCAGTTCTTT. This encodes CSGGPASYNKQFF. This chain joins TRBV29-1 and TRBJ2-1; D ambiguous. The CDR3 is 13 residues long. Germline CDR1 reads SQVTM; CDR2 reads ANQGSEA.